Shown below are 19 T cell receptor beta chains from a single sample sequenced in a study of OX40 agonist ivuxolimab in advanced cancers. Profiling relied on immunoSEQ multiplex PCR, and the TCRdb table lists in-frame clones only, not all of them. The sample contains 50,000 or so clones, approximately 75% of which appear only once. This specimen was CD4+ or CD8+ T cells sorted from blood, taken in a trial of the OX40 agonist ivuxolimab. The receptors shown here come from an adult with an advanced solid tumor such as melanoma, head and neck, liver or kidney cancer.

This chain uses TRBV5-6 with TRBJ2-1; no clear D gene. The germline V gene has CDR1 SGHDT and CDR2 YYEEEE. There are 14 residues in the CDR3. V was clipped by 3 bases and J by 0 bases, with 7 bases between them. The CDR3: CASSSIVSYNEQFF. CDR3 sequence (DNA): TGTGCCAGCAGCTCGATTGTCTCCTACAATGAGCAGTTCTTC.

The chain uses TRBV6-6 and TRBJ2-7; D may correspond to TRBD1 or TRBD2 (5 bases each). This CDR3 comprises 13 residues. Germline V CDR1 and CDR2: MNHNY, SVGAGI (reference sequence). The ends were cut back, 6 bases at V and 4 bases at J, with 13 bases in the middle. The CDR3 DNA is TGTGCCAGCAGACGGGGCTCCTATTACGAGCAGTACTTC. Its protein is CASRRGSYYEQYF.

J is TRBJ2-7 and V is TRBV21-1; TRBD2 is the table's D call and was not checked against the DNA. TRBV21-1 is marked as a pseudogene. The CDR3 spans 11 residues. The CDR3 loop reads CASSKGVEQYF. CDR3 DNA sequence: TGTGCCAGCAGCAAAGGCGTCGAGCAGTACTTC.

The chain recombines TRBV7-2 with TRBJ1-6; 8 nucleotides align to TRBD1. Germline trimming cut 4 bases from V and 0 bases from J; bases unmatched to any gene: 11. The CDR3 is 19 residues long. The germline V gene has CDR1 SGHTA and CDR2 FQGNSA. The CDR3 loop reads CASSSGQGVQGSYNSPLHF. DNA for the CDR3: TGTGCCAGCAGCTCCGGACAGGGTGTCCAAGGCTCCTATAATTCACCCCTCCACTTT.

The V gene is TRBV7-9, the J gene TRBJ1-2; D is possibly TRBD1 (5 bases). In germline, CDR1 is SEHNR, CDR2 FQNEAQ (reference sequence). The CDR3 length is 13 residues. V was pared by 6 bases and J by 4 bases, with 12 bases between. The CDR3 loop reads CASRPAGSYGYTF. DNA for the CDR3: TGTGCCAGCAGACCGGCAGGGAGCTATGGCTACACCTTC.

CDR3 loop: CASSLESAGSTDTQYF. The CDR3 nucleotides read TGCGCCAGCAGCTTGGAATCGGCAGGGAGCACAGATACGCAGTATTTT. This chain connects TRBV5-1 to TRBJ2-3, with TRBD1 as a possible D gene (5 bases). The germline gives CDR1 SGHRS, CDR2 YFSETQ. V gave up 0 bases and J gave up 0 bases, with 11 bases separating them. CDR3 size: 16 residues.

The chain employs TRBV6-6 and TRBJ2-2, with a possible D match to TRBD2 (6 bases). Germline CDR1 and CDR2: MNHNY and SVGAGI (reference sequence). V was trimmed by 5 bases and J by 5 bases, leaving 9 bases between them. This CDR3 is built from 13 residues. The CDR3 sequence: CASSTGRTGELFF. CDR3 sequence (DNA): TGTGCCAGCAGTACGGGGAGGACCGGGGAGCTGTTTTTT.

The chain combines TRBV23-1 with TRBJ2-5, with D tentatively TRBD1 (6 bases). TRBV23-1 is flagged as an ORF with uncertain function. The CDR3 loop spans 17 amino acids. Between the trimmed V and J ends, which lost 0 bases and 2 bases, there was a span of 16 bases. The CDR3 DNA sequence: TGCGCCAGCAGTCAATCCTACCAGGGGAGTAGTCAAGAGACCCAGTACTTC. Residues: CASSQSYQGSSQETQYF.

This clone turned up a few times. The chain is built from TRBV9 and TRBJ1-1; D unclear. CDR1 SGDLS and CDR2 YYNGEE come from the germline V gene. CDR3 length equals 15 residues. Deletions cut 0 bases from V and 0 bases from J, with 9 bases between. CDR3 sequence (DNA): TGTGCCAGCAGCGTAGGCCCGGAGGTGAACACTGAAGCTTTCTTT. Translation gives CASSVGPEVNTEAFF.

This sequence joins TRBV5-4 and TRBJ1-1; D not resolved. Trimming took 1 base from V and 6 from J, leaving 7 bases between them. The CDR3 is 12 amino acids. Germline V CDR1 and CDR2: SGHNT, YYREEE (reference sequence). This chain's CDR3 is CASSLTVSEAFF. The CDR3 DNA follows: TGTGCCAGCAGCTTGACAGTCTCTGAAGCTTTCTTT.

The J gene is TRBJ2-7, the V gene TRBV2; TRBD2 agrees at 15 bases. Germline loops: CDR1 SNHLY, CDR2 FYNNEI. The V segment lost 3 bases and the J segment 5 bases; nucleotides outside the gene matches: 2. The CDR3 is 15 residues long. CDR3 DNA: TGTGCCAGCAGTGATAGGACTAGCGGGGGGGACGAGCAGTACTTC. Protein: CASSDRTSGGDEQYF.

This clone was seen a single time. The chain uses TRBV6-1 and TRBJ1-6, with 9 bases aligning to TRBD1. The CDR3 runs to 17 residues. V lost 4 bases to trimming and J lost 6 bases; unmatched junction nucleotides: 10. Germline CDR1 and CDR2: MNHNS and SASEGT. The CDR3 spells CASSANRDRVSNSPLHF. In DNA, the CDR3 is TGTGCCAGCAGTGCCAACCGGGACAGGGTTTCTAATTCACCCCTCCACTTT.

The chain uses TRBV27 and TRBJ2-1; the D is unclear. The CDR3 runs 14 residues. The V end lost 4 bases, the J end lost 8 bases, and 15 bases lay between the germline ends. The germline gives CDR1 MNHEY, CDR2 SMNVEV (reference sequence). The DNA of the CDR3 is TGTGCCAGCAGTTCCCAGCTCCTTGGGCATGAGCAGTTCTTC. As protein: CASSSQLLGHEQFF.

The chain is built from TRBV5-5 and TRBJ1-6; 7 bases agree with TRBD1. The CDR3 is 17 amino acids. Germline-derived CDR1 and CDR2 are SGHKS and YYEKEE (reference sequence). Germline trimming cut 4 bases from V and 0 bases from J; bases unmatched to any gene: 7. In DNA, the CDR3 is TGTGCCAGCAGCCCGCCGACAGGGAGCTCCTATAATTCACCCCTCCACTTT. Translated, it gives CASSPPTGSSYNSPLHF.

The chain uses TRBV5-5 and TRBJ2-7, with D perhaps given as TRBD1 or TRBD2 (6 bases each). CDR3 size: 17 residues. The germline V and J ends were trimmed by 7 bases and 5 bases, with 28 bases remaining between them. Germline CDR1 is SGHKS and CDR2 is YYEKEE (reference sequence). CDR3 sequence (DNA): TGTGCCAGCGACTCGGGGGCCCTCCTGGCGAAGGGGGACGAGCAGTACTTC. It specifies CASDSGALLAKGDEQYF.

This chain joins TRBV6-6 and TRBJ1-6; TRBD1 is a possible D gene (6 bases). Germline V CDR1 and CDR2: MNHNY, SVGAGI (reference sequence). This CDR3 contains 14 residues. Deletions cut 3 bases from V and 7 bases from J, with 10 bases between. Here the CDR3 reads CASSYGQMNSPLHF. CDR3 DNA sequence: TGTGCCAGCAGTTATGGACAGATGAATTCACCCCTCCACTTT.

V usage is TRBV5-5 and J usage is TRBJ1-5; a possible D gene is TRBD1 (6 bases). CDR3 length equals 16 residues. Trimming removed 4 bases from V and 6 bases from J, with 20 bases in between. Germline V gene data show CDR1 as SGHKS and CDR2 as YYEKEE (reference sequence). This CDR3 reads CASSVWGAGTGQPQHF. The CDR3 DNA follows: TGTGCCAGCAGCGTGTGGGGGGCCGGAACGGGTCAGCCCCAGCATTTT.

The chain joins TRBV2 to TRBJ2-2; D perhaps matches TRBD2 (5 bases). This CDR3 is built from 12 residues. Between the trimmed V and J ends, which lost 7 bases and 8 bases, there was a span of 11 bases. Germline-derived CDR1 and CDR2 are SNHLY and FYNNEI. CDR3 nucleotides: TGTGCCAGCAATCCCGGGGTAGGGGAGCTGTTTTTT. This translates into CASNPGVGELFF.

V gene TRBV18 combines with J gene TRBJ1-4; 7 nucleotides line up with TRBD1. The CDR3 consists of 16 residues. V lost 3 bases, J lost 5 bases, and 9 bases stayed unmatched. Per the germline V gene, CDR1 is KGHSH and CDR2 is LQKENI. The CDR3 nucleotides are TGTGCCAGCTCACCCCCGGGCTCCAGGGGGAATGAAAAACTGTTTTTT. It yields the protein CASSPPGSRGNEKLFF. Together with reference TRBV18 and TRBJ1-4, the CDR3 gives the full variable domain: NAGVMQNPRHLVRRRGQEARLRCSPMKGHSHVYWYRQLPEEGLKFMVYLQKENIIDESGMPKERFSAEFPKEGPSILRIQQVVRGDSAAYFCASSPPGSRGNEKLFFGSGTQLSVL.